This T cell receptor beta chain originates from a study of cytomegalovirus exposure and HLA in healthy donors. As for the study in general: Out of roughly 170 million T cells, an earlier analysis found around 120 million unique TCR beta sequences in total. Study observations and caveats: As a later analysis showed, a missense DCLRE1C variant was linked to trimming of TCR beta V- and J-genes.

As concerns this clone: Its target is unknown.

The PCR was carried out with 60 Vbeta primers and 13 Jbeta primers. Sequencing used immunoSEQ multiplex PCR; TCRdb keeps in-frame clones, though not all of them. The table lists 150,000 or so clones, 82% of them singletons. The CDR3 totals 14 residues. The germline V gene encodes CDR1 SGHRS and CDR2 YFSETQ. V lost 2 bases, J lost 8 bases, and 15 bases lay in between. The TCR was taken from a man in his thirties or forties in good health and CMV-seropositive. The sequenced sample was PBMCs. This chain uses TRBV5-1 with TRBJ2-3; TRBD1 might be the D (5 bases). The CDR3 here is CASSFSREGSTQYF. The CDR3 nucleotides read TGCGCCAGCAGCTTTTCCAGGGAAGGAAGTACGCAGTATTTT.